This TCR beta chain was documented in a study of blood T cell repertoires in COVID-19. At the level of the study: From the United States, Italy and Spain came samples of acute and convalescent COVID-19.

Symptom resolution, clearance, or two negative PCRs marked donors in Cohort 3 as recovered. Original processing notes: From reference gene primer amplification, estimates of nucleated cell counts were derived. Data came from immunoSEQ multiplex PCR; TCRdb stores just in-frame clones and leaves some out. V and J calls and clone size are those listed in that table; D and trimming were worked out from the DNA. The sample records approximately 400,000 clones, over 75% being singletons. This CDR3 comprises 13 residues. The V gene lost 4 bases and the J gene lost 7 bases, with 13 bases spanning the gap. The TCR comes from a man aged 25 to 45 who had recovered from COVID-19. The specimen sequenced was PBMCs or T cells enriched from blood (not recorded which). The V call is TRBV12-3 or TRBV12-4, the J call TRBJ1-2; D possibly corresponds to TRBD1 (5 bases). The CDR3 region has the DNA TGTGCCAGCAGTTCAGGGACTCGCGGTGGCTACACCTTC. It yields the protein CASSSGTRGGYTF.